One and the same sample provided the 21 T cell receptor beta chains below, sequenced in a study of vaccination effects on CD4 cells after COVID-19. Ahead of sequencing, the ViraFEST assay grew antigen-specific CD4+ T cells using viral peptide pools. When less than 12 days of culture had elapsed, CD4+ T cells were isolated. Participants completed two doses of the BNT162b2 or mRNA-1273 vaccine. Their recognized antigens are unknown. This table comes from immunoSEQ multiplex PCR, and its TCRdb copy is limited to in-frame clones, with some not included. Here the sample spans around 26,000 clones, roughly three quarters being singletons. Sequenced here: CD4+ T cells from PBMCs cultured with SARS-CoV-2 spike peptides, sampled after COVID-19 vaccination. Receptors originate from a human donor who received a COVID-19 vaccine.

The rearrangement uses TRBV12-3 or TRBV12-4 and TRBJ2-3; D remains unclear. Deletions cut 3 bases from V and 4 bases from J, with 2 bases between. This CDR3 is built from 11 residues. CDR3 sequence (DNA): TGTGCCAGCAGTTTCTCAGATACGCAGTATTTT. It encodes CASSFSDTQYF.

CDR3 residues: CASSEFLFVVYF. The CDR3 bases are TGTGCCAGCAGTGAATTTTTATTCGTCGTATATTTT. This chain links TRBV2 with TRBJ1-3; D uncertain. Germline loops: CDR1 SNHLY, CDR2 FYNNEI. The CDR3 covers 12 residues. Trimming took 2 bases from V and 14 from J, leaving 13 bases between them.

J is TRBJ2-2 and V is TRBV5-1; TRBD2 matches at 7 bases. The CDR3 loop spans 16 amino acids. The ends lost 0 bases at V and 4 bases at J; junction bases unmatched: 6. Germline CDR1 is SGHRS and CDR2 is YFSETQ. The chain's CDR3 is CASSLDGRTPTGELFF. The CDR3 nucleotides are TGCGCCAGCAGCTTGGACGGGAGGACCCCCACCGGGGAGCTGTTTTTT.

This CDR3 is CASSAHSTDTQYF. CDR3 in DNA: TGTGCCAGCAGCGCGCATAGCACAGATACGCAGTATTTT. The chain combines TRBV6-5 with TRBJ2-3; no clear D. From germline, CDR1 is MNHEY and CDR2 SVGAGI. This CDR3 comprises 13 residues. The ends were cut back, 6 bases at V and 0 bases at J, with 7 bases in the middle.

The chain has TRBV3-1 (or the pseudogene TRBV3-2) and TRBJ2-7; TRBD2 is a possible D gene (6 bases). Germline V lookup: CDR1 LGHDT, CDR2 YNNKEL (reference sequence). V lost 4 bases, J lost 4 bases, and 8 bases lay in between. This CDR3 comprises 12 residues. The CDR3 DNA follows: TGTGCCAGCAGCCCCCGGGGGTACGAGCAGTACTTC. It codes for CASSPRGYEQYF.

The chain couples TRBV14 to TRBJ1-6; no reliable D call. CDR3 length: 13 residues. Germline CDR1 is SGHDN and CDR2 is FVKESK. Trimming removed 0 bases at V and 9 bases at J, with 6 bases between. The CDR3 protein is CASSQDLVSPLHF. CDR3 in DNA: TGTGCCAGCAGCCAAGATTTGGTTTCACCCCTCCACTTT.

The chain employs TRBV11-2 and TRBJ1-1; 7 positions agree with TRBD1. Germline V CDR1 and CDR2: SGHAT, FQNNGV. The CDR3 totals 16 residues. V shed 0 bases, J shed 4 bases, and the junction held 8 bases outside the gene matches. The CDR3 nucleotides read TGTGCCAGCAGCTTAGAATACAGGGGTTTAGGCACTGAAGCTTTCTTT. This gives the protein CASSLEYRGLGTEAFF.

The genes are TRBV24-1 and TRBJ2-1, with TRBD1 identical over 8 bases. The CDR3 loop spans 16 amino acids. Losses at the gene ends were 3 bases for V and 3 bases for J; bases not matched to a gene: 6. Looked up from germline, CDR1 is KGHDR and CDR2 is SFDVKD. The CDR3 reads CATSDPGTGGYNEQFF. The CDR3 coding sequence is TGTGCCACCAGTGATCCCGGGACAGGAGGCTACAATGAGCAGTTCTTC.

This clone was detected a few times. The V call is TRBV27, the J call TRBJ1-2; tentatively, D is TRBD1 (5 bases). Trimming cost V 5 bases and J 5 bases, with 18 bases left between them. This CDR3 spans 15 amino acids. Germline V gives CDR1 MNHEY, CDR2 SMNVEV (reference sequence). The CDR3 sequence: CASSPTVIGTYGYTF. The DNA of the CDR3 is TGTGCCAGCAGTCCCACGGTCATTGGGACGTATGGCTACACCTTC.

V usage is TRBV5-1 and J usage is TRBJ2-2; D tentatively fits TRBD1 or TRBD2 (5 bases each). V dropped 6 bases and J dropped 4 bases, with 19 bases sitting between them. Germline CDR1 is SGHRS and CDR2 is YFSETQ. This CDR3 comprises 16 residues. The chain's CDR3 is CASTLGTLGPTGELFF. DNA of the CDR3: TGCGCCAGCACCTTAGGGACCCTAGGTCCCACCGGGGAGCTGTTTTTT.

This clone qualifies as medium-sized. The CDR3 sequence is CASSRSSNQPQHF. The CDR3 DNA follows: TGTGCCAGCAGTCGGTCCAGCAATCAGCCCCAGCATTTT. The chain couples TRBV7-2 to TRBJ1-5; unclear D gene. Deletions cut 6 bases from V and 1 base from J, with 7 bases between. CDR3 length: 13 amino acids. CDR1 and CDR2 from the germline V gene are SGHTA and FQGNSA. Filled out from reference TRBV7-2 and TRBJ1-5, the complete variable domain reads GAGVSQSPSNKVTEKGKDVELRCDPISGHTALYWYRQSLGQGLEFLIYFQGNSAPDKSGLPSDRFSAERTGGSVSTLTIQRTQQEDSAVYLCASSRSSNQPQHFGDGTRLSIL.

The rearrangement joins TRBV19 to TRBJ2-2, with 7 nucleotides matching TRBD1. Germline-derived CDR1 and CDR2 are LNHDA and SQIVND (reference sequence). V lost 6 bases and J lost 6; bases outside the gene matches: 4. The CDR3 consists of 13 residues. This CDR3 is CASRIDRAGELFF. The CDR3 nucleotides read TGTGCCAGTAGGATCGACAGGGCCGGGGAGCTGTTTTTT.

The chain is built from TRBV18 and TRBJ1-1; 9 bases are a match to TRBD1. J was trimmed by 3 bases and V by 3 bases; bases with no gene match: 8. The CDR3 contains 16 residues. Germline CDR1 is KGHSH and CDR2 is LQKENI. CDR3 nucleotides: TGTGCCAGCTCACCCGTACAGGGGGCGCAGTACACTGAAGCTTTCTTT. Residues: CASSPVQGAQYTEAFF.

V is TRBV6-5 and J is TRBJ1-3; D not certain. The CDR3 runs to 14 residues. Trimming removed 6 bases at V and 0 bases at J, with 9 bases between. Germline V gene data show CDR1 as MNHEY and CDR2 as SVGAGI. The CDR3 bases are TGTGCCAGCAGACGAGCGTCCTCTGGAAACACCATATATTTT. The encoded protein is CASRRASSGNTIYF.

J is TRBJ1-1 and V is TRBV30, with D unclear. Germline V gives CDR1 GTSNPN, CDR2 SVGIG (reference sequence). V lost 1 base and J 1 base, leaving 7 bases between the germline ends. The CDR3 totals 13 residues. DNA for the CDR3: TGTGCCTGGAGTGCGAGCAGGAACACTGAAGCTTTCTTT. Residues: CAWSASRNTEAFF.

This clone was seen more than once but under ten times. The DNA for the CDR3 is TGTGCCAGCAGCTTGCAGGGAAATTTCTATGGCTACACCTTC. Protein product: CASSLQGNFYGYTF. V usage is TRBV5-6 and J usage is TRBJ1-2; possible D gene TRBD1, 5 bases. Looked up from germline, CDR1 is SGHDT and CDR2 is YYEEEE. Trimming left V 1 base short and J 4 bases short, with 11 bases between. CDR3 length equals 14 residues.

The chain recombines TRBV7-9 with TRBJ2-7, with D perhaps given as TRBD1 or TRBD2 (5 bases each). The CDR3 length is 16 residues. With 8 bases removed from V and 3 bases from J, the gap between germline ends came to 23 bases. Germline V CDR1 and CDR2: SEHNR, FQNEAQ (reference sequence). Here the CDR3 reads CASRPPGASRDYEQYF. CDR3 sequence (DNA): TGTGCCAGCCGTCCTCCTGGGGCTAGCAGAGACTACGAGCAGTACTTC.

Only a few counts were recorded for this clone. This chain joins TRBV2 and TRBJ2-2; the match to TRBD1 covers 9 bases. Trimming took 10 bases from V and 3 from J; bases not matched to a gene: 6. CDR3 size: 14 residues. Germline values: CDR1 SNHLY, CDR2 FYNNEI. CDR3 sequence: CATKGQGDTGELFF. In DNA form, the CDR3 reads TGTGCCACCAAGGGACAGGGAGACACCGGGGAGCTGTTTTTT.

The rearrangement uses TRBV4-1 and TRBJ1-4; D uncertain. Trimming cost V 0 bases and J 3 bases, with 20 bases left between them. The length of the CDR3 is 19 residues. The germline gives CDR1 MGHRA, CDR2 YSYEKL. CDR3 sequence: CASSQEVPGRRSSNEKLFF. The CDR3 DNA sequence: TGCGCCAGCAGCCAAGAAGTTCCCGGCCGAAGATCCTCTAATGAAAAACTGTTTTTT.

CDR3 sequence: CASSQREGYEQYF. CDR3 in DNA: TGTGCCAGCTCACAGCGAGAGGGGTACGAGCAGTACTTC. The chain has TRBV18 and TRBJ2-7; D assignment may be TRBD1 or TRBD2 (5 bases each). From germline, CDR1 is KGHSH and CDR2 LQKENI. Trimming stripped 4 bases from V and 4 bases from J, with 11 bases between. CDR3 length: 13 residues.

This clone was detected only a few times. The chain has TRBV20-1 and TRBJ1-6; D is uncertain. The CDR3 covers 15 residues. Trimming left V 3 bases short and J 3 bases short, with 12 bases between. Germline CDR1 and CDR2: DFQATT and SNEGSKA (reference sequence). The CDR3 DNA follows: TGCAGTGCTAGTGTAGCGACGGGCTATAATTCACCCCTCCACTTT. Protein: CSASVATGYNSPLHF.